Below are 26 T cell receptor beta chains sequenced from a single sample in a study of blood T cell repertoires in COVID-19. Repertoires were generated with immunoSEQ multiplex PCR, while TCRdb's copy carries only in-frame clones and drops some. The sample lists 210,000 or so clones, approximately 84% occurring once. Sequenced material: peripheral blood. All receptors come from a woman between 45 and 60 years old with active or convalescent COVID-19.

The rearrangement joins TRBV18 to TRBJ1-5; TRBD1 is a possible D gene (5 bases). Looked up from germline, CDR1 is KGHSH and CDR2 is LQKENI. The V and J ends lost 6 bases and 5 bases respectively, with 17 bases between them. This CDR3 region has 15 residues. The CDR3 reads CASSTREGRDQPQHF. The CDR3 DNA reads as TGTGCCAGCTCGACTCGGGAGGGGCGCGATCAGCCCCAGCATTTT.

V is TRBV7-9 and J is TRBJ1-4; TRBD1 matches at 11 bases. This CDR3 contains 16 residues. The V gene end was trimmed by 2 bases and the J gene end by 7 bases; junction bases not matched to a gene: 6. Per the germline V gene, CDR1 is SEHNR and CDR2 is FQNEAQ (reference sequence). CDR3 in amino acids: CASSLFSGQGGEKLFF. As DNA, the CDR3 is TGTGCCAGCAGCTTATTTTCGGGACAGGGGGGTGAAAAACTGTTTTTT.

The V gene is TRBV4-1, the J gene TRBJ2-2; 11 positions match TRBD1. This CDR3 spans 17 amino acids. Germline trimming cut 6 bases from V and 3 bases from J; bases unmatched to any gene: 9. Germline CDR1 is MGHRA and CDR2 is YSYEKL. This CDR3 is CASRPYWTGGDTGELFF. The CDR3 DNA is TGCGCCAGCAGGCCCTACTGGACAGGGGGCGACACCGGGGAGCTGTTTTTT.

V gene TRBV10-1 combines with J gene TRBJ2-3; D call uncertain. CDR3 length equals 12 residues. Between the trimmed V and J ends, which lost 5 bases and 3 bases, there was a span of 6 bases. Germline V CDR1 and CDR2: WNHNN, SYGVQD (reference sequence). The CDR3 is CASSPRTDTQYF. For the CDR3, the DNA is TGCGCCAGCAGTCCGAGGACAGATACGCAGTATTTT.

Remarks on this clone: The junction does not match germline at one end; this may be a read error. This chain connects TRBV18 to TRBJ1-2; D is possibly TRBD1 (6 bases). This CDR3 contains 13 residues. The germline V gene encodes CDR1 KGHSH and CDR2 LQKENI. CDR3 DNA: TGTTCCAGCTCACCAATGGCAGGGGATGGCTACACCTTC. It specifies CSSSPMAGDGYTF.

Only one count was recorded for this clone. The CDR3 DNA sequence: TGTGCCAGCAGTACCCGGGGGGAGGGCAATCAGCCCCAGCATTTT. This sequence encodes CASSTRGEGNQPQHF. The chain combines TRBV28 with TRBJ1-5; D is possibly TRBD1 (5 bases). Trimming removed 5 bases at V and 2 bases at J, with 13 bases between. Germline CDR1 is MDHEN and CDR2 is SYDVKM. The CDR3 runs 15 residues.

The count of this clone is one. V usage is TRBV7-9 and J usage is TRBJ1-2; no clear D gene. The V end lost 1 base, the J end lost 7 bases, and 13 bases lay between the germline ends. The CDR3 loop spans 14 amino acids. The germline gives CDR1 SEHNR, CDR2 FQNEAQ (reference sequence). The CDR3 region has the DNA TGTGCCAGCAGCTTAGTCGGGTCGGGTCGTGGCTACACCTTC. Encoded protein: CASSLVGSGRGYTF.

The CDR3 spells CATRGSNTGELFF. In DNA form, the CDR3 reads TGTGCCACTAGAGGATCCAACACCGGGGAGCTGTTTTTT. V and J are TRBV6-6 and TRBJ2-2; D gene unclear. The CDR3 length is 13 residues. Germline values: CDR1 MNHNY, CDR2 SVGAGI (reference sequence). Trimming removed 10 bases at V and 2 bases at J, with 11 bases between.

The V call is TRBV27, the J call TRBJ1-2, with D perhaps TRBD1 (5 bases). The germline V gene has CDR1 MNHEY and CDR2 SMNVEV (reference sequence). The V end was cut by 0 bases, the J end by 8 bases, with 13 bases between. The CDR3 sequence is 14 residues long. The CDR3 loop reads CASSLSGREGGYTF. CDR3 DNA: TGTGCCAGCAGTTTATCGGGCAGGGAGGGGGGCTACACCTTC.

This chain uses TRBV18 with TRBJ1-6; TRBD1 agrees at 8 bases. Germline-derived CDR1 and CDR2 are KGHSH and LQKENI. The length of the CDR3 is 15 residues. With V trimmed by 6 bases and J by 10 bases, 11 bases remained unmatched. CDR3 in amino acids: CASSYTPDRASPLHF. In nucleotides, the CDR3 is TGTGCCAGCTCTTACACTCCGGACAGGGCGTCACCCCTCCACTTT.

The chain links TRBV5-1 to TRBJ2-1; 7 bases fit TRBD1. The V and J ends lost 4 bases and 0 bases, in that order; junction bases with no gene match: 13. Germline CDR1 SGHRS, CDR2 YFSETQ. The CDR3 is 18 amino acids. The CDR3 nucleotides read TGCGCCAGCAGCCCCCAAATAGGGACAGCGCACTCCTACAATGAGCAGTTCTTC. It codes for CASSPQIGTAHSYNEQFF.

The chain recombines TRBV28 with TRBJ1-1, with D perhaps TRBD1 (6 bases). The CDR3 length is 17 residues. The germline V gene encodes CDR1 MDHEN and CDR2 SYDVKM. Between the trimmed V and J ends, which lost 1 base and 0 bases, there was a span of 15 bases. CDR3 nucleotides: TGTGCCAGCAGTTTATCCTTGATCGGGACACTGAACACTGAAGCTTTCTTT. Protein sequence: CASSLSLIGTLNTEAFF.

The chain uses TRBV12-3 or TRBV12-4 and TRBJ1-6; unclear D gene. The ends were cut back, 4 bases at V and 7 bases at J, with 5 bases in the middle. The CDR3 spans 12 residues. The CDR3 reads CASSWENSPLHF. In DNA form, the CDR3 reads TGTGCCAGCAGTTGGGAGAATTCACCCCTCCACTTT.

In this sample, this clone turned up a few times. The chain recombines TRBV5-4 with TRBJ2-2; 8 bases line up with TRBD2. V lost 9 bases and J lost 1; bases outside the gene matches: 5. The CDR3 contains 14 residues. The germline gives CDR1 SGHNT, CDR2 YYREEE (reference sequence). CDR3 in DNA: TGTGCCACCCCAGCGGGGGAGAACACCGGGGAGCTGTTTTTT. This encodes CATPAGENTGELFF.

The gene calls are TRBV6-5 and TRBJ2-7, with 10 nucleotides matching TRBD1. With 7 bases clipped from V and 2 bases from J, the junction kept 8 bases outside the gene matches. The V gene's germline CDR1 is MNHEY and CDR2 SVGAGI. The CDR3 is made up of 15 amino acids. DNA of the CDR3: TGTGCCAGCACCTTAGACAGGGGGCTCCCCTACGAGCAGTACGTC. Translating gives CASTLDRGLPYEQYV.

The rearrangement joins TRBV9 to TRBJ2-5; 10 bases fit TRBD2. The V segment lost 4 bases and the J segment 1 base; nucleotides outside the gene matches: 10. CDR1 and CDR2 from the germline V gene are SGDLS and YYNGEE. The CDR3 consists of 17 residues. This chain's CDR3 is CASSTSSGGTFQETQYF. CDR3 coding DNA: TGTGCCAGCAGCACATCTAGCGGGGGAACTTTCCAAGAGACCCAGTACTTC.

The rearrangement uses TRBV21-1 and TRBJ1-3; the tabulated D call, TRBD1, remains unverified against the DNA. TRBV21-1 is assigned pseudogene status. The CDR3 is made up of 13 amino acids. CDR3 coding DNA: TGTGCCAGCAGTCCCAGGGCGGTCCTTGCCATATATTTT. Translated, it gives CASSPRAVLAIYF.

The chain combines TRBV5-1 with TRBJ2-2; TRBD1 aligns across 9 bases. Per germline, CDR1 SGHRS and CDR2 YFSETQ. With 3 bases clipped from V and 5 bases from J, the junction kept 11 bases outside the gene matches. The CDR3 length is 17 residues. CDR3 residues: CASSSGPTGGATGELFF. As DNA, the CDR3 is TGCGCCAGCAGCTCGGGTCCCACAGGGGGCGCAACCGGGGAGCTGTTTTTT.

Here the CDR3 DNA reads TGCGCCAGCAGCCAATTCCCCCCACCGGGACAGGGCACAGATACGCAGTATTTT. Encoded protein: CASSQFPPPGQGTDTQYF. This rearrangement joins TRBV4-1 to TRBJ2-3, with 8 bases matching TRBD1. CDR3 length: 18 residues. The germline gives CDR1 MGHRA, CDR2 YSYEKL. Trimming at V came to 2 bases and at J to 1 base, leaving 11 bases not matched to a gene.

The V call is TRBV2, the J call TRBJ2-1; TRBD1 matches at 11 bases. Losses at the gene ends were 9 bases for V and 6 bases for J; bases not matched to a gene: 4. Germline CDR1 and CDR2: SNHLY and FYNNEI. The CDR3 is 13 amino acids. For the CDR3, the DNA is TGTGCCAGTGGGACAGGGGGAATCAATGAGCAGTTCTTC. Its translation: CASGTGGINEQFF. The whole variable domain, filled in from reference TRBV2 and TRBJ2-1, reads EPEVTQTPSHQVTQMGQEVILRCVPISNHLYFYWYRQILGQKVEFLVSFYNNEISEKSEIFDDQFSVERPDGSNFTLKIRSTKLEDSAMYFCASGTGGINEQFFGPGTRLTVL.

This CDR3 reads CSVIQGRLEGYTF. The CDR3 nucleotides are TGCAGCGTTATACAGGGCAGACTGGAAGGCTACACCTTC. This chain connects TRBV29-1 to TRBJ1-2; possible D gene TRBD1, 6 bases. This CDR3 comprises 13 residues. V lost 5 bases, J lost 8 bases, and 18 bases lay in between. Germline CDR1 is SQVTM and CDR2 is ANQGSEA.

The chain couples TRBV20-1 to TRBJ1-2, with D possibly being TRBD1 (5 bases). The CDR3 runs to 11 residues. Trimming shortened V by 6 bases and J by 4 bases, and 9 bases separated the two germline ends. CDR1 DFQATT and CDR2 SNEGSKA come from the germline V gene (reference sequence). In DNA form, the CDR3 reads TGCAGTGCAACGGGGGGCTATGGCTACACCTTC. It translates to CSATGGYGYTF.

This clone was counted between two and nine times. This sequence joins TRBV5-1 and TRBJ2-3; the match to TRBD1 covers 8 bases. CDR1 SGHRS and CDR2 YFSETQ come from the germline V gene. J gave up 2 bases and V 5 bases, and 4 bases lay outside the gene matches. The CDR3 spans 14 residues. The CDR3 DNA reads as TGCGCCAGCAGTCGGGACAGGACCACAGATACGCAGTATTTT. Its translation: CASSRDRTTDTQYF.

The chain employs TRBV15 and TRBJ1-1; D might be TRBD1 (5 bases). Germline V gene data show CDR1 as LNHNV and CDR2 as YYDKDF (reference sequence). Trimming took off 0 bases at V and 5 bases at J, with 10 bases between the two ends. This CDR3 region has 14 residues. The CDR3 region has the DNA TGTGCCACCAGCAGAGAAGGGGTGTGGACTGAAGCTTTCTTT. This gives the protein CATSREGVWTEAFF.

The chain has TRBV24-1 and TRBJ1-2; TRBD1 aligns across 8 bases. This CDR3 spans 16 amino acids. The germline gives CDR1 KGHDR, CDR2 SFDVKD. After removal of 3 bases from V and 2 bases from J, the junction contained 7 bases not matched to a gene. CDR3 sequence reads: CATSDPDRTGNYGYTF. CDR3 in DNA: TGTGCCACCAGTGATCCCGACCGGACAGGGAACTATGGCTACACCTTC.

This chain links TRBV11-2 with TRBJ2-1; 14 nucleotides agree with TRBD2. The CDR3 extends over 15 amino acids. V dropped 1 base and J dropped 12; count of bases not matched to a gene: 5. CDR1 and CDR2 (germline): SGHAT, FQNNGV. The CDR3 protein is CASSLAGLAGVWQFF. The CDR3 DNA is TGTGCCAGCAGCTTAGCGGGACTAGCGGGAGTGTGGCAGTTCTTC.